Each of the 7 T cell receptor beta chains below was sequenced from the same sample in a study of OX40 agonist ivuxolimab in advanced cancers. Produced via immunoSEQ multiplex PCR; TCRdb's table is partial and in-frame only. The repertoire holds about 28,000 clones, with almost 85% as singletons. The source was CD4+ or CD8+ T cells sorted from blood, collected in a trial of the OX40 agonist ivuxolimab. The origin of the receptors is an adult with an advanced solid tumor such as melanoma, head and neck, liver or kidney cancer.

The chain employs TRBV14 and TRBJ1-5; D call uncertain. The CDR3 contains 13 residues. The V gene's germline CDR1 is SGHDN and CDR2 FVKESK. V dropped 1 base and J dropped 6 bases, with 7 bases sitting between them. Here the CDR3 DNA reads TGTGCCAGCAGCCAAGGTCAAGGTCAGCCCCAGCATTTT. This encodes CASSQGQGQPQHF.

The chain joins TRBV15 to TRBJ2-2, with 13 bases aligning to TRBD2. V trimming: 4 bases; J trimming: 7 bases; junction bases outside the gene matches: 12. CDR1 is LNHNV, CDR2 YYDKDF, per germline (reference sequence). This CDR3 has 18 residues. CDR3 in amino acids: CATSTLSGLAGRSGELFF. CDR3 in DNA: TGTGCCACCAGCACCCTATCGGGACTAGCGGGGAGGAGCGGGGAGCTGTTTTTT. Supplemented by reference TRBV15 and TRBJ2-2, the full variable domain reads DAMVIQNPRYQVTQFGKPVTLSCSQTLNHNVMYWYQQKSSQAPKLLFHYYDKDFNNEADTPDNFQSRRPNTSFCFLDIRSPGLGDTAMYLCATSTLSGLAGRSGELFFGEGSRLTVL.

This clone was seen a single time. V gene TRBV19 combines with J gene TRBJ1-1, with D perhaps TRBD1 (6 bases). CDR1 LNHDA and CDR2 SQIVND come from the germline V gene (reference sequence). V lost 5 bases, J lost 7 bases, and 14 bases lay in between. The CDR3 totals 13 residues. This CDR3 is CASSWTVGGEAFF. The DNA of the CDR3 is TGTGCCAGTAGTTGGACAGTCGGGGGTGAAGCTTTCTTT.

CDR3 nucleotides: TGCGCCAGCAGCTTACCAGGGTCTGTAAACGAGCAGTACTTC. Translated: CASSLPGSVNEQYF. The genes are TRBV5-1 and TRBJ2-7; D perhaps matches TRBD1 (5 bases). CDR3 size: 14 residues. Germline V gene data show CDR1 as SGHRS and CDR2 as YFSETQ. V dropped 2 bases and J dropped 5 bases, with 14 bases sitting between them. The whole variable domain, remainder taken from reference TRBV5-1 and TRBJ2-7, is KAGVTQTPRYLIKTRGQQVTLSCSPISGHRSVSWYQQTPGQGLQFLFEYFSETQRNKGNFPGRFSGRQFSNSRSEMNVSTLELGDSALYLCASSLPGSVNEQYFGPGTRLTVT.

J is TRBJ2-3 and V is TRBV9; D is perhaps TRBD2 (5 bases). Germline V gene data show CDR1 as SGDLS and CDR2 as YYNGEE. V gave up 2 bases and J gave up 0 bases, with 7 bases separating them. This CDR3 has 14 amino acids. The CDR3 sequence: CASSVGGSTDTQYF. The CDR3 DNA follows: TGTGCCAGCAGCGTCGGCGGGAGCACAGATACGCAGTATTTT.

The chain joins TRBV27 to TRBJ1-1; D perhaps matches TRBD1 (5 bases). Germline CDR1 reads MNHEY; CDR2 reads SMNVEV (reference sequence). The V and J ends lost 8 bases and 1 base respectively, with 11 bases between them. CDR3 length: 13 residues. The CDR3 bases are TGTGCCAGCCGACGGGGGACGAACACTGAAGCTTTCTTT. This encodes CASRRGTNTEAFF.

This chain links TRBV30 with TRBJ2-3; TRBD1 aligns across 8 bases. V gave up 2 bases and J gave up 13 bases; unmatched junction bases: 5. Germline CDR1 GTSNPN, CDR2 SVGIG (reference sequence). This CDR3 is built from 11 residues. CDR3 in amino acids: CAWSTGGTEYF. The CDR3 nucleotides read TGTGCCTGGAGTACAGGGGGAACGGAGTATTTT.